The clone carrying this T cell receptor (beta chain) was detected ten times or more. The sample is drawn from a study of T cells in Graves' hyperthyroidism and ophthalmopathy. The source material, RNA transcripts, was used to amplify TCR beta CDR3 regions. The TCR CDR3 was amplified in a first-round RT-PCR using the HTBI primer set. TCRdb re-called the multiplex PCR reads through MiXCR, storing one row per CDR3 protein. The repertoire consists of over 450,000 distinct CDR3 sequences, with about 15% occurring once and the leading ten covering about a sixth. The sample was blood. The TCR was taken from a woman aged 18-29 years with Graves' hyperthyroidism.

Here the CDR3 reads CASSPGTGSNEQFF. The DNA for the CDR3 is TGTGCCAGCAGCCCGGGGACAGGGTCGAATGAGCAGTTCTTC. The rearrangement links TRBV7-3 to TRBJ2-1, with TRBD1 matching over 9 bases. The germline gives CDR1 SGHTA, CDR2 FQGTGA. V lost 5 bases to trimming and J lost 7 bases; unmatched junction nucleotides: 6. The CDR3 length is 14 residues.